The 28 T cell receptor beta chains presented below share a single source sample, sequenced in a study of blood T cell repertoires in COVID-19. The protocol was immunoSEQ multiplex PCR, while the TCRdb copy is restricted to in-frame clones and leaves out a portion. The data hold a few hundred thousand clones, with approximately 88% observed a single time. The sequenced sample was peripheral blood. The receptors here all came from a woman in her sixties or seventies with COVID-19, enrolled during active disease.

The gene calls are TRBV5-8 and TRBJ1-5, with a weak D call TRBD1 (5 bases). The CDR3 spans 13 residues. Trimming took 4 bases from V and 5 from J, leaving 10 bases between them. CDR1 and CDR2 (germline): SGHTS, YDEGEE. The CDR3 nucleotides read TGTGCCAGCAGCCGGGGGTTGGATCAGCCCCAGCATTTT. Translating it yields CASSRGLDQPQHF.

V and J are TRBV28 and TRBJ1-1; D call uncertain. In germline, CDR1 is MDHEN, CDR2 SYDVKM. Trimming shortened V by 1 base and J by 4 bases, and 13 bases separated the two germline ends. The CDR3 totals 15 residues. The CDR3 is CASSLYREGFTEAFF. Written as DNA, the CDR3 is TGTGCCAGCAGTTTATACCGGGAAGGATTCACTGAAGCTTTCTTT.

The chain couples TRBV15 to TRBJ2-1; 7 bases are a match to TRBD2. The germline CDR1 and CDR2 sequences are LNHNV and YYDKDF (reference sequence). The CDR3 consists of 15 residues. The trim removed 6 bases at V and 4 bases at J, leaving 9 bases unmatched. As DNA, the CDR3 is TGTGCCACCAGAGCGTCCGGGACTAAATACAATGAGCAGTTCTTC. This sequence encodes CATRASGTKYNEQFF.

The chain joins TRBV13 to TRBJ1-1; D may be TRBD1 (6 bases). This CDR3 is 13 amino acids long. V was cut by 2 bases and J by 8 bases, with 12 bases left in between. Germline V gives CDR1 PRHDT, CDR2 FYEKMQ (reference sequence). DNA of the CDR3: TGTGCCAGCAGCTTATCGGACAGCCGCGAAGCTTTCTTT. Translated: CASSLSDSREAFF.

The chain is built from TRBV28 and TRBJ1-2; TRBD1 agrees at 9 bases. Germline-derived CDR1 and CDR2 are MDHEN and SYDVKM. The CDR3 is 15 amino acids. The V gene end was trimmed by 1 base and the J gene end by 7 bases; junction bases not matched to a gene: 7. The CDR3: CASSLFRTGDVGYTF. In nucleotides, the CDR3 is TGTGCCAGCAGTTTATTCAGGACAGGGGATGTTGGCTACACCTTC.

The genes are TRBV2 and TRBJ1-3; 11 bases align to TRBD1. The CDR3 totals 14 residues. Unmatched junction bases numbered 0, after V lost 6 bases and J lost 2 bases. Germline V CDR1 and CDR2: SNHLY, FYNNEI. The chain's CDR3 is CASRGQGAGNTIYF. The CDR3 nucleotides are TGTGCCAGCAGGGGACAGGGGGCTGGAAACACCATATATTTT.

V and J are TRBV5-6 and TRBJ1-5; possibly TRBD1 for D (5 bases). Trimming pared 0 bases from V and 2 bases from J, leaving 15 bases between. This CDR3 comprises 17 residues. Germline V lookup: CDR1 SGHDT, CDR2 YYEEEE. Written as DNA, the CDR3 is TGTGCCAGCAGCTTGGTTCCTGTGGGGCAGCGCAATCAGCCCCAGCATTTT. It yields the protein CASSLVPVGQRNQPQHF.

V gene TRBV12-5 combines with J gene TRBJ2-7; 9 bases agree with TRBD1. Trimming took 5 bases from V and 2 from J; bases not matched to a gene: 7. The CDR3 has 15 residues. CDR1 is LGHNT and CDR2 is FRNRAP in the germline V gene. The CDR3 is CASGIQGARTYEQYF. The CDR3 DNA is TGTGCTAGTGGTATACAGGGGGCCAGAACCTACGAGCAGTACTTC. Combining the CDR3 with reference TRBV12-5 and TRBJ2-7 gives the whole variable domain DARVTQTPRHKVTEMGQEVTMRCQPILGHNTVFWYRQTMMQGLELLAYFRNRAPLDDSGMPKDRFSAEMPDATLATLKIQPSEPRDSAVYFCASGIQGARTYEQYFGPGTRLTVT.

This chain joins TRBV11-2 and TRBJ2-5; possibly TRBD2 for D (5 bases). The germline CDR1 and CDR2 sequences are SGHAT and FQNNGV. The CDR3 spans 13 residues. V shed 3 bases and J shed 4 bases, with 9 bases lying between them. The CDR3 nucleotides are TGTGCCAGCAGCTTGGAGGTAGGAGAGACCCAGTACTTC. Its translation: CASSLEVGETQYF.

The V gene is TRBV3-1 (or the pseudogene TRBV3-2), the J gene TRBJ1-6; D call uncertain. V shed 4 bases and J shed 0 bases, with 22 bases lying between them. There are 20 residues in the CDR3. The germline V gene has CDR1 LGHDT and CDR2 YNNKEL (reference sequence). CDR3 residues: CASSRAHATSGSSYNSPLHF. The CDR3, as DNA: TGTGCCAGCAGCCGCGCCCATGCCACGTCGGGGAGCTCCTATAATTCACCCCTCCACTTT.

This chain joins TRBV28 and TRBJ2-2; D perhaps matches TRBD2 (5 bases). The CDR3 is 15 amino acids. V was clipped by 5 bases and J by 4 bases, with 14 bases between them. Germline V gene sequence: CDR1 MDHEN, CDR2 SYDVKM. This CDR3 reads CASSADWAGTGELFF. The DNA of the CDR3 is TGTGCCAGCAGTGCGGACTGGGCGGGCACCGGGGAGCTGTTTTTT.

In DNA, the CDR3 is TGTGCCAGCAGCGTAGGAGGAGGGTTCTCTGGAAACACCATATATTTT. This translates into CASSVGGGFSGNTIYF. The chain joins TRBV9 to TRBJ1-3, with no clear D. Germline CDR1 SGDLS, CDR2 YYNGEE. Trimming left V 0 bases short and J 0 bases short, with 10 bases between. The CDR3 spans 16 residues. Full variable domain (rest looked up from reference TRBV9 and TRBJ1-3): DSGVTQTPKHLITATGQRVTLRCSPRSGDLSVYWYQQSLDQGLQFLIQYYNGEERAKGNILERFSAQQFPDLHSELNLSSLELGDSALYFCASSVGGGFSGNTIYFGEGSWLTVV.

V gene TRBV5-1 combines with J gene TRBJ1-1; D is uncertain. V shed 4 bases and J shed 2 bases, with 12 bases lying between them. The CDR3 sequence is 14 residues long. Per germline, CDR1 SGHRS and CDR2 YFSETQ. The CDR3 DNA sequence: TGCGCCAGCAGCGAGGGCCCCAGTAACACTGAAGCTTTCTTT. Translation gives CASSEGPSNTEAFF.

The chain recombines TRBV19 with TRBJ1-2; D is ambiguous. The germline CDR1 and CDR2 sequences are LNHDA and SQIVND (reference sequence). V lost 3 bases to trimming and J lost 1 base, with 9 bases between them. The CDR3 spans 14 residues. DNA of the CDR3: TGTGCCAGTAGTATGAGGATAAGTAACTATGGCTACACCTTC. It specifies CASSMRISNYGYTF.

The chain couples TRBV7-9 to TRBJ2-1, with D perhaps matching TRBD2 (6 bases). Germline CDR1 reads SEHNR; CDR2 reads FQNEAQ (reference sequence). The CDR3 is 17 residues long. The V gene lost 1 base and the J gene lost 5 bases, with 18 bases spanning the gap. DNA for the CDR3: TGTGCCAGCAGCTTAGTTGGTGTCGGGACTCTCGACAATGAGCAGTTCTTC. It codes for CASSLVGVGTLDNEQFF.

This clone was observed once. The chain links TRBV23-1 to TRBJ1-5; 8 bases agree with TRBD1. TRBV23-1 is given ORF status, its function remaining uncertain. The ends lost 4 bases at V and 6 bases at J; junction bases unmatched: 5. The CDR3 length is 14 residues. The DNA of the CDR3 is TGCGCCAGCAGTCCCAGGGGGCCTGGTCAGCCCCAGCATTTT. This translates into CASSPRGPGQPQHF.

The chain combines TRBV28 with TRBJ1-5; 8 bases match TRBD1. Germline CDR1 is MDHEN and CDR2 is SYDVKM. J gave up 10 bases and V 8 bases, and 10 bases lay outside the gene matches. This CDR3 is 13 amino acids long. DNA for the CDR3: TGTGCCAGCGAGAGACAGGGGCGGAACCCCCAGCATTTT. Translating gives CASERQGRNPQHF.

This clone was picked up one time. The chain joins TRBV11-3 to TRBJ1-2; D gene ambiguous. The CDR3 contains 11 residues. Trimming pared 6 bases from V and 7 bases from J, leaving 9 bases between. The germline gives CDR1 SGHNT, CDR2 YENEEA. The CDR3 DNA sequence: TGTGCCAGCAGTTCTGGAGTTGGCTACACCTTC. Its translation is CASSSGVGYTF.

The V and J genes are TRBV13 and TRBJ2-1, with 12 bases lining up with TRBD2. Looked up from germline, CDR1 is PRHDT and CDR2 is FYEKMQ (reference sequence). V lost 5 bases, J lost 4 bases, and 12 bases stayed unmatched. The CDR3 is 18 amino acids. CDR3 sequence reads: CASSRVSGLAGNYNEQFF. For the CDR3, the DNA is TGTGCCAGCAGCAGGGTGTCTGGACTAGCGGGAAATTACAATGAGCAGTTCTTC.

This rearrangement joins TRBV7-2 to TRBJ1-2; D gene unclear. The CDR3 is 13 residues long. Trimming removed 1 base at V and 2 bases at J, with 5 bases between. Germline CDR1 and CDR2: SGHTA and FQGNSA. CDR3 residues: CASSLDGNYGYTF. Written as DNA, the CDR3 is TGTGCCAGCAGCTTAGACGGGAACTATGGCTACACCTTC.

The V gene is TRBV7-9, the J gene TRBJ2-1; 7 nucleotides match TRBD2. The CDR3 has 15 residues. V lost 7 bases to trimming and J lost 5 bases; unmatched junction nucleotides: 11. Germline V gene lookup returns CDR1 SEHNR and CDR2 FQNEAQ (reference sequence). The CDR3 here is CASINGRELNNEQFF. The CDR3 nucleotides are TGTGCCAGCATTAACGGGCGGGAGCTCAACAATGAGCAGTTCTTC.

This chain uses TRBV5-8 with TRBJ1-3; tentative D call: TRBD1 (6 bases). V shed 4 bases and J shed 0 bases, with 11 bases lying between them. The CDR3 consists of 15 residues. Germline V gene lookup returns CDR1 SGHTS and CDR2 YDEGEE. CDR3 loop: CASSPRDISGNTIYF. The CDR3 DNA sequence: TGTGCCAGCAGCCCGAGGGACATCTCTGGAAACACCATATATTTT.

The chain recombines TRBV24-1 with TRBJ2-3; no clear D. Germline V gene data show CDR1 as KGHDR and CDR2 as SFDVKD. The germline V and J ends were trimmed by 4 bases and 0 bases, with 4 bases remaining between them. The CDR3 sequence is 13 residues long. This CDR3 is CATSEGSTDTQYF. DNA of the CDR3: TGTGCCACCAGTGAGGGCAGCACAGATACGCAGTATTTT.

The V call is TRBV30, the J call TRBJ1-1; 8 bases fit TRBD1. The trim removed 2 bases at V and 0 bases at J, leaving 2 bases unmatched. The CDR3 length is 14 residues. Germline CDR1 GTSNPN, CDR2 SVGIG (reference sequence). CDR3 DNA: TGTGCCTGGAGTCCGGACAGGGTGAACACTGAAGCTTTCTTT. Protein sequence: CAWSPDRVNTEAFF.

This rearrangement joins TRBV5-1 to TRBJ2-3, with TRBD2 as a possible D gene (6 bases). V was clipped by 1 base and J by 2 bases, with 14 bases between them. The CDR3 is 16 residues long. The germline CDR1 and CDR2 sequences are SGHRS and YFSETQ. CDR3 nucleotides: TGCGCCAGCAGCTTGACTAGCAGAATCAACACAGATACGCAGTATTTT. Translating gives CASSLTSRINTDTQYF.

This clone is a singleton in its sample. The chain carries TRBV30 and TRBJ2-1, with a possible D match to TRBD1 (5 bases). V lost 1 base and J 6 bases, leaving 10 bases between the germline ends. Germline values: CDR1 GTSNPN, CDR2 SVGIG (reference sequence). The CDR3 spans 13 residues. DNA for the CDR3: TGTGCCTGGAGTGACCCCAGGGTCAATGAGCAGTTCTTC. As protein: CAWSDPRVNEQFF.

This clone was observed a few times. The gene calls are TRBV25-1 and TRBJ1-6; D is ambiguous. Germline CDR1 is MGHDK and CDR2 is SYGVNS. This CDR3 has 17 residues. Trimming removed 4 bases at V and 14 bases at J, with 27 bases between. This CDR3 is CASSGPQRRTEAYTLHF. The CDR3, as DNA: TGTGCCAGCAGTGGACCTCAGCGGCGGACTGAAGCTTACACCCTCCACTTT. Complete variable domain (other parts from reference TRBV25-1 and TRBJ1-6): EADIYQTPRYLVIGTGKKITLECSQTMGHDKMYWYQQDPGMELHLIHYSYGVNSTEKGDLSSESTVSRIRTEHFPLTLESARPSHTSQYLCASSGPQRRTEAYTLHFGNGTRLTVT.

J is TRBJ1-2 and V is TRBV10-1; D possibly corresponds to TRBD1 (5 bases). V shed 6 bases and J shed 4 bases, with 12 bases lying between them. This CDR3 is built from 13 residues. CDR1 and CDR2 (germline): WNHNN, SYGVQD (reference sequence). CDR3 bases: TGCGCCAGCAGCGCAGGGTGCAGCTATGGCTACACCTTC. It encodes CASSAGCSYGYTF.